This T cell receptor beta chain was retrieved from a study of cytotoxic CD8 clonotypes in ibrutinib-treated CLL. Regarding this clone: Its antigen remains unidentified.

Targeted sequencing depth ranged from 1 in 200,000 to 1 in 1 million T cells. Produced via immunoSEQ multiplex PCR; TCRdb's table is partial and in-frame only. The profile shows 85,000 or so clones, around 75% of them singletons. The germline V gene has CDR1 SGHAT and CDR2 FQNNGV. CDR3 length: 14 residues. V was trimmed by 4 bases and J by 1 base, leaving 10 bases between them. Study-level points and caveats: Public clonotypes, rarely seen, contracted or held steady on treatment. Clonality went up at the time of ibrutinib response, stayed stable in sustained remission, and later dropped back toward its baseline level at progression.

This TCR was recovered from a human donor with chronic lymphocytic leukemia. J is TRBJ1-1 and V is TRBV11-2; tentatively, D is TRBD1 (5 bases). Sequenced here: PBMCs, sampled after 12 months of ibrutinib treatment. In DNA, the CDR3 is TGTGCCAGCAGCTGGGACGGGGCGAACACTGAAGCTTTCTTT. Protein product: CASSWDGANTEAFF.